Given below is one T cell receptor (beta chain) in context. The record originates from a study of blood T cell repertoires in COVID-19. In the source study's methods: Reference gene primers were amplified, and this amplification served to estimate nucleated cell counts. Measured with immunoSEQ multiplex PCR; TCRdb has only the in-frame clones, and not every one. D and trimming were read from the DNA, whereas the V and J calls and clone size are those reported in that table. The sample records around 380,000 clones, roughly 86% being singletons. CDR1 is MRHNA, CDR2 SNTAGT, per germline. CDR3 length equals 15 residues. V lost 5 bases, J lost 2 bases, and 6 bases stayed unmatched.

Sequencing was performed on PBMCs or T cells enriched from blood (not recorded which). This receptor was identified in a man in his thirties or forties who had recovered from COVID-19. V is TRBV6-4 and J is TRBJ1-2, with TRBD1 identical over 9 bases. Here the CDR3 DNA reads TGTGCCAGCAGTATCACGGGACAGGGCAACTATGGCTACACCTTC. This sequence encodes CASSITGQGNYGYTF.